This record concerns one T cell receptor beta chain sequence. Trimming removed 5 bases from V and 1 base from J; junction bases left unmatched: 2. CDR1 SEHNR and CDR2 FQNEAQ come from the germline V gene (reference sequence). The CDR3 spans 16 residues. The repertoire was sequenced with immunoSEQ multiplex PCR; TCRdb's copy has only in-frame clones and lacks some. The sample lists approximately 270,000 clones, about 90% occurring once. The source of the sample is a study of blood T cell repertoires in COVID-19. Sequences were obtained from PBMCs or T cells enriched from blood (not recorded which). The source of this sequence is a woman in her twenties or thirties with acute COVID-19. V is TRBV7-9 and J is TRBJ2-6; 10 bases are a match to TRBD1. The CDR3 loop reads CASSMGQGSGANVLTF. The CDR3 region has the DNA TGTGCCAGCAGCATGGGACAGGGGTCTGGGGCCAACGTCCTGACTTTC.